This T cell receptor beta chain was recovered during a study of blood T cell repertoires in COVID-19. Data came from immunoSEQ multiplex PCR; TCRdb stores just in-frame clones and leaves some out. The sample has some 45,000 clones, around 93% seen once. The CDR3 has 14 amino acids. The V and J ends lost 1 base and 1 base respectively, with 6 bases between them. Germline values: CDR1 SGHNT, CDR2 YYREEE (reference sequence). The chain employs TRBV5-4 and TRBJ2-1, with a weak D call TRBD2 (6 bases). The TCR was taken from a human donor in a cohort sampled during active COVID-19. The sequencing sample was made of peripheral blood. CDR3 protein: CASSLRGSYNEQFF. The DNA for the CDR3 is TGTGCCAGCAGCTTGCGGGGGTCCTACAATGAGCAGTTCTTC.